The 8 T cell receptor beta chains presented below share a single source sample, sequenced in a study of T cell responses to AZD1222 COVID-19 vaccine. Clones were sequenced by immunoSEQ multiplex PCR, and TCRdb holds only the in-frame ones, with some missing. In the table there are 120,000 to 150,000 clones, 90% to 95% of which are singletons. Sequenced material: peripheral blood, taken on day 0 of AZD1222 vaccination. The receptors were gathered from an adult in good health.

The chain is built from TRBV18 and TRBJ2-1, with 12 positions matching TRBD2. The germline V gene has CDR1 KGHSH and CDR2 LQKENI. The CDR3 sequence is 18 residues long. The trim removed 2 bases at V and 4 bases at J, leaving 9 bases unmatched. CDR3 in DNA: TGTGCCAGCTCACCATATGCGGAGACTAGCGGGAGTTACAATGAGCAGTTCTTC. It yields the protein CASSPYAETSGSYNEQFF. The whole variable domain, remainder taken from reference TRBV18 and TRBJ2-1, is NAGVMQNPRHLVRRRGQEARLRCSPMKGHSHVYWYRQLPEEGLKFMVYLQKENIIDESGMPKERFSAEFPKEGPSILRIQQVVRGDSAAYFCASSPYAETSGSYNEQFFGPGTRLTVL.

The chain employs TRBV15 and TRBJ1-3; D is unclear. Per the germline V gene, CDR1 is LNHNV and CDR2 is YYDKDF (reference sequence). Between the trimmed V and J ends, which lost 2 bases and 4 bases, there was a span of 15 bases. This CDR3 has 16 residues. The CDR3 protein is CATSRSRVLGGNTIYF. CDR3 DNA sequence: TGTGCCACCAGCAGATCTCGGGTCCTCGGGGGAAACACCATATATTTT.

This clone has only one observation. This chain connects TRBV19 to TRBJ2-3; TRBD1 matches 8 bases. The CDR3 spans 14 residues. The V gene end was trimmed by 4 bases and the J gene end by 4 bases; junction bases not matched to a gene: 4. Germline CDR1 LNHDA, CDR2 SQIVND (reference sequence). CDR3 sequence (DNA): TGTGCCAGTAGTAAAACACAGGGGGCAGATACGCAGTATTTT. This sequence encodes CASSKTQGADTQYF.

The rearrangement joins TRBV14 to TRBJ1-2, with D unresolved. Looked up from germline, CDR1 is SGHDN and CDR2 is FVKESK. Trimming removed 4 bases at V and 8 bases at J, with 17 bases between. The CDR3 covers 14 residues. The chain's CDR3 is CASSPSLSYSGYTF. As DNA, the CDR3 is TGTGCCAGCAGCCCCTCTCTGTCATACAGCGGCTACACCTTC.

CDR3 residues: CASSADRGPNTIYF. CDR3 DNA sequence: TGTGCCAGCAGTGCCGACAGGGGGCCAAACACCATATATTTT. The V call is TRBV2, the J call TRBJ1-3, with 10 bases fitting TRBD1. CDR3 length: 14 amino acids. With 4 bases clipped from V and 6 bases from J, the junction kept 3 bases outside the gene matches. Germline-derived CDR1 and CDR2 are SNHLY and FYNNEI.

The rearrangement uses TRBV5-1 and TRBJ2-5; D could derive from TRBD1 or TRBD2 (7 bases each). V lost 0 bases, J lost 4 bases, and 22 bases lay in between. This CDR3 spans 18 amino acids. CDR1 is SGHRS, CDR2 YFSETQ, per germline. CDR3: CASSLVPPPQGEGETQYF. The CDR3 DNA is TGCGCCAGCAGCTTGGTACCCCCTCCCCAGGGGGAGGGAGAGACCCAGTACTTC.

This rearrangement joins TRBV6-5 to TRBJ1-5; D uncertain. Per germline, CDR1 MNHEY and CDR2 SVGAGI. The length of the CDR3 is 12 residues. Deletions cut 9 bases from V and 5 bases from J, with 11 bases between. This chain's CDR3 is CASKDGHQPQHF. In DNA form, the CDR3 reads TGTGCCAGTAAAGACGGGCATCAGCCCCAGCATTTT.

CDR3 coding DNA: TGTGCCACCAGCAGATATCCAGGACAGGGCCAGAGTTCACCCCTCCACTTT. Translating gives CATSRYPGQGQSSPLHF. The V call is TRBV15, the J call TRBJ1-6; 8 positions agree with TRBD1. Trimming at V came to 2 bases and at J to 9 bases, leaving 12 bases not matched to a gene. CDR3 size: 17 residues. CDR1 LNHNV and CDR2 YYDKDF come from the germline V gene (reference sequence).